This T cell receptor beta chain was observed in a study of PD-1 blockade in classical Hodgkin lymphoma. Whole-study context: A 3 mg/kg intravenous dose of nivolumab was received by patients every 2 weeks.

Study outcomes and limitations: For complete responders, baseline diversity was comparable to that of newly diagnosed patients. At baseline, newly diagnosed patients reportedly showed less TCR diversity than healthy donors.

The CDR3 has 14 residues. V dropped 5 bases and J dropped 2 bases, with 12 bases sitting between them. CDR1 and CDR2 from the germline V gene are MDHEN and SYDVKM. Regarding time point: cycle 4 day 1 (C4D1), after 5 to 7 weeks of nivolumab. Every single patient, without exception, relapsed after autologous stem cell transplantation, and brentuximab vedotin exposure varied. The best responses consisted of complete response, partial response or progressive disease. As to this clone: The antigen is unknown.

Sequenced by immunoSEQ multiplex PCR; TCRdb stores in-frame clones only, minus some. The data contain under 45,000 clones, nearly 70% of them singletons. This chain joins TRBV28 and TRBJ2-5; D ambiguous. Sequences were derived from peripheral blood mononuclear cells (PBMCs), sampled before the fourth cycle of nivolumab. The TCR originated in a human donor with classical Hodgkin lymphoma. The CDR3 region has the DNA TGTGCCAGCAGTGCCTACAACGTACAAGAGACCCAGTACTTC. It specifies CASSAYNVQETQYF.